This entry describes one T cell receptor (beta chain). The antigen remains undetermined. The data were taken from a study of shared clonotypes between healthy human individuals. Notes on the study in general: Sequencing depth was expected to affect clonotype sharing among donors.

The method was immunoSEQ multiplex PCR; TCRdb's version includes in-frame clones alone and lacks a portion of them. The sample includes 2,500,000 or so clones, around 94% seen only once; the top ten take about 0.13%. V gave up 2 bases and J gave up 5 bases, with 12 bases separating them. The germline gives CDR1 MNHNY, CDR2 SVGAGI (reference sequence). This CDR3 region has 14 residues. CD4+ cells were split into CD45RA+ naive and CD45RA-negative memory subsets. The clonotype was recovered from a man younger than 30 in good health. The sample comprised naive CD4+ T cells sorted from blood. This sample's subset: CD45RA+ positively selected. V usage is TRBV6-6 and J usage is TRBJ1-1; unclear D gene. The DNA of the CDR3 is TGTGCCAGCAGTTACGGCCAGCGGTCGACTGAAGCTTTCTTT. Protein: CASSYGQRSTEAFF.